Listed below are T cell receptor beta chains from one sample, sequenced in a study of blood T cell repertoires in COVID-19. TCRdb's table, derived via immunoSEQ multiplex PCR, lists solely in-frame clones and lacks some. This table holds about 210,000 clones, 80% to 85% found once. Material: peripheral blood. All receptors come from a woman aged 80 or over with COVID-19, enrolled during active disease. Each CDR3 is given with its conserved first and last residue. A D gene is named only where the DNA matches it firmly. Rows give clone size only sometimes, using once, few, many, or a class for an expanded clone.

j_call: TRBJ1-3; d_call: NA; v_call: TRBV7-9; clone_size: few; cdr3_aa: CASSQLHRQVSGNTIYF; cdr3_nt: TGTGCCAGCAGCCAATTACACCGACAGGTCTCTGGAAACACCATATATTTT
j_call: TRBJ1-1; d_call: NA; v_call: TRBV5-4; clone_size: few; cdr3_aa: CASSSRISGTEAFF; cdr3_nt: TGTGCCAGCAGCTCACGTATATCGGGCACTGAAGCTTTCTTT
j_call: TRBJ1-4; d_call: NA; v_call: TRBV5-1; clone_size: NA; cdr3_aa: CASSREGQLLTTNEKLFF; cdr3_nt: TGCGCCAGCAGCCGGGAGGGACAACTCCTTACAACTAATGAAAAACTGTTTTTT
j_call: TRBJ2-7; d_call: TRBD2; v_call: TRBV5-4; clone_size: NA; cdr3_aa: CASSLSRTSGGAKRSYEQYF; cdr3_nt: TGTGCCAGCAGCCTTTCCCGGACTAGCGGGGGGGCGAAGCGCTCCTACGAGCAGTACTTC
j_call: TRBJ1-2; d_call: NA; v_call: TRBV12-3/TRBV12-4; clone_size: NA; cdr3_aa: CASRSSYGYTF; cdr3_nt: TGTGCCAGCAGATCCTCCTATGGCTACACCTTC
j_call: TRBJ1-3; d_call: NA; v_call: TRBV9; clone_size: NA; cdr3_aa: CASSVEGGNTIYF; cdr3_nt: TGTGCCAGCAGCGTAGAGGGGGGAAACACCATATATTTT
j_call: TRBJ1-1; d_call: NA; v_call: TRBV6-2/TRBV6-3; clone_size: NA; cdr3_aa: CASSYLGGGLMNTEAFF; cdr3_nt: TGTGCCAGCAGTTACTTGGGTGGGGGCCTCATGAACACTGAAGCTTTCTTT
j_call: TRBJ1-1; d_call: TRBD1; v_call: TRBV6-5; clone_size: NA; cdr3_aa: CASQRTGDNSEAFF; cdr3_nt: TGTGCCAGCCAGCGGACAGGGGACAACAGTGAAGCTTTCTTT
j_call: TRBJ2-3; d_call: NA; v_call: TRBV25-1; clone_size: NA; cdr3_aa: CASSEGGSNTGTDTQYF; cdr3_nt: TGTGCCAGCAGTGAAGGAGGCAGTAACACCGGCACAGATACGCAGTATTTT
j_call: TRBJ2-5; d_call: NA; v_call: TRBV3-1/TRBV3-2; clone_size: NA; cdr3_aa: CASSPTGRLRETQYF; cdr3_nt: TGTGCCAGCAGCCCAACAGGGCGTTTGAGGGAGACCCAGTACTTC